The 11 T cell receptor beta chains given below trace back to one sample, sequenced in a study of identical twins. MiXCR, run by TCRdb on the 5' RACE reads, gives a single entry per CDR3 protein. In the table there are 150,000 or so distinct CDR3 sequences, around 3.6% of which are singletons. Sequencing was performed on memory T cells sorted from blood. The receptors here all came from a man aged 18 to 30 in good health.

This clonotype was counted many times. A read error may account for a junction end that differs from germline. The chain carries TRBV6-4 and TRBJ2-3; maybe TRBD1 (5 bases). Germline-derived CDR1 and CDR2 are MRHNA and SNTAGT. The CDR3 has 15 amino acids. This chain's CDR3 is CASSDQAGSTDTQYF. The CDR3 DNA reads as TGTGCCAGTAGTGACCAAGCAGGGTCCACAGATACGCAGTATTTT.

The CDR3 is CASSWRLAGEQYF. The CDR3 region has the DNA TGTGCCAGCAGCTGGAGACTAGCCGGCGAGCAGTACTTC. The rearrangement uses TRBV7-2 and TRBJ2-7; 7 positions agree with TRBD2. CDR3 length: 13 amino acids. The V gene's germline CDR1 is SGHTA and CDR2 FQGNSA. The trim removed 4 bases at V and 6 bases at J, leaving 6 bases unmatched. Together with reference TRBV7-2 and TRBJ2-7, the CDR3 gives the full variable domain: GAGVSQSPSNKVTEKGKDVELRCDPISGHTALYWYRQSLGQGLEFLIYFQGNSAPDKSGLPSDRFSAERTGGSVSTLTIQRTQQEDSAVYLCASSWRLAGEQYFGPGTRLTVT.

The rearrangement links TRBV11-2 to TRBJ2-6, with D unresolved. Germline CDR1 reads SGHAT; CDR2 reads FQNNGV. With 5 bases removed from V and 0 bases from J, the gap between germline ends came to 17 bases. The CDR3 loop spans 18 amino acids. The CDR3 sequence: CASSPTGVLYSGANVLTF. As DNA, the CDR3 is TGTGCCAGCAGCCCAACTGGGGTCCTCTACTCTGGGGCCAACGTCCTGACTTTC.

This clonotype occurred many times. The CDR3 loop is CSACRQGGNQPQHF. DNA of the CDR3: TGCAGTGCGTGCAGACAGGGCGGGAATCAGCCCCAGCATTTT. This chain joins TRBV20-1 and TRBJ1-5, with 7 bases identical to TRBD1. V lost 6 bases and J lost 4; bases outside the gene matches: 9. Germline V lookup: CDR1 DFQATT, CDR2 SNEGSKA (reference sequence). The CDR3 covers 14 residues.

The table lists this clonotype with many counts. The V and J genes are TRBV24-1 and TRBJ2-5; TRBD1 matches at 9 bases. This CDR3 spans 16 amino acids. V lost 3 bases and J lost 2; bases outside the gene matches: 6. Germline V CDR1 and CDR2: KGHDR, SFDVKD. In nucleotides, the CDR3 is TGTGCCACCAGTGATCGGGGACAGGGCCCTCAAGAGACCCAGTACTTC. Residues: CATSDRGQGPQETQYF.

This clonotype has at least ten counts. V and J are TRBV6-5 and TRBJ1-3, with unresolved D. The CDR3 totals 16 residues. CDR1 and CDR2 from the germline V gene are MNHEY and SVGAGI. Trimming removed 2 bases at V and 0 bases at J, with 11 bases between. For the CDR3, the DNA is TGTGCCAGCAGTTACACGACTGAAATCTCTGGAAACACCATATATTTT. This gives the protein CASSYTTEISGNTIYF.

This clonotype was counted between two and nine times. This chain connects TRBV5-4 to TRBJ1-1; tentative D call: TRBD1 (5 bases). The CDR3 covers 15 residues. With 4 bases removed from V and 0 bases from J, the gap between germline ends came to 13 bases. Germline CDR1 is SGHNT and CDR2 is YYREEE (reference sequence). The CDR3 DNA follows: TGTGCCAGCAGCCAAGTAGGGGTTATGAACACTGAAGCTTTCTTT. This gives the protein CASSQVGVMNTEAFF.

This clonotype was recorded many times. This chain links TRBV6-1 with TRBJ1-1; 7 positions agree with TRBD1. The junction had 5 bases not matched to a gene; V was cut back by 7 bases and J by 0 bases. Germline CDR1 and CDR2: MNHNS and SASEGT. CDR3 length equals 14 residues. The CDR3 region is CASKGQQMNTEAFF. Here the CDR3 DNA reads TGTGCCAGCAAGGGACAGCAGATGAACACTGAAGCTTTCTTT.

The table lists this clonotype with many counts. The V and J genes are TRBV7-2 and TRBJ2-7, with 7 bases lining up with TRBD2. The CDR3 covers 14 residues. V lost 5 bases and J lost 2; bases outside the gene matches: 6. The germline V gene encodes CDR1 SGHTA and CDR2 FQGNSA. The CDR3 loop is CASSAGGGPYEQYF. Written as DNA, the CDR3 is TGTGCCAGCAGCGCTGGGGGGGGTCCCTACGAGCAGTACTTC.

The chain links TRBV20-1 to TRBJ2-5, with 11 bases lining up with TRBD1. The germline gives CDR1 DFQATT, CDR2 SNEGSKA (reference sequence). This CDR3 region has 16 residues. Trimming removed 4 bases from V and 2 bases from J; junction bases left unmatched: 9. This CDR3 reads CSAILGDRGFQETQYF. The CDR3 DNA sequence: TGCAGTGCTATCTTAGGGGACAGGGGGTTTCAAGAGACCCAGTACTTC.

This clonotype was recorded at least ten times. This sequence joins TRBV28 and TRBJ2-5; D is perhaps TRBD2 (6 bases). This CDR3 spans 14 amino acids. Germline V CDR1 and CDR2: MDHEN, SYDVKM. V was pared by 5 bases and J by 5 bases, with 15 bases between. The chain's CDR3 is CASSRRLGEETQYF. CDR3 DNA: TGTGCCAGCAGTCGCAGACTAGGCGAGGAGACCCAGTACTTC.